This T cell receptor (beta chain) emerged from a study of Tregs in tolerant kidney transplant recipients. Notes on the study in general: Tregs expanded with activated donor B cells seemed most donor-specific. Few patients were studied, so findings need validation in larger groups.

This table comes from immunoSEQ multiplex PCR, and its TCRdb copy is limited to in-frame clones, with some not included. The sample lists 200,000 to 300,000 clones, approximately 83% seen once, with around 0.61% in the top ten. This CDR3 contains 19 residues. Between the trimmed V and J ends, which lost 3 bases and 3 bases, there was a span of 21 bases. The germline V gene has CDR1 SGHAT and CDR2 FQNNGV. Points on this clone: The antigen is unknown.

Unstimulated regulatory T cells (CD4+CD25+CD127-), CD4+CD25- non-regulatory cells, CD4 and CD8 cells were FACS-sorted from thawed PBMCs. This chain uses TRBV11-2 with TRBJ2-6, with D possibly being TRBD2 (5 bases). The origin of this receptor is a human donor in good health. The sequenced sample consisted of CD4+ T cells from blood. CDR3 nucleotide sequence: TGTGCCAGCAGCTTTAGCTTCGGGAAGGACTCGGTTGGGGCCAACGTCCTGACTTTC. Amino acid sequence: CASSFSFGKDSVGANVLTF.